One sample yielded the 27 T cell receptor beta chains listed below, sequenced in a study of shared clonotypes between healthy human individuals. The naive CD8 fraction comprised CD45RO-negative cells positively selected for CCR7 and excluded terminally differentiated effector memory CD45RA+ cells. Libraries were prepared by immunoSEQ multiplex PCR; TCRdb keeps only in-frame clonotypes and omits some of them. This table has millions of clones, about 94% appearing once. Sequencing was done on a sample of naive CD8+ T cells sorted from blood. The receptors originated from a man between 18 and 35 years old in good health.

This sequence joins TRBV9 and TRBJ1-2, with D possibly being TRBD1 (5 bases). The germline V gene has CDR1 SGDLS and CDR2 YYNGEE. Trimming took 2 bases from V and 1 from J, leaving 15 bases between them. The CDR3 loop spans 16 amino acids. The CDR3 sequence: CASSVGGGLNNYGYTF. The CDR3 DNA reads as TGTGCCAGCAGCGTCGGGGGGGGACTGAATAACTATGGCTACACCTTC.

V is TRBV5-6 and J is TRBJ2-3; 10 bases match TRBD2. Germline CDR1 SGHDT, CDR2 YYEEEE. CDR3 length equals 16 residues. V was clipped by 0 bases and J by 6 bases; unmatched bases: 7. As DNA, the CDR3 is TGTGCCAGCAGCTTGGAATCTAGCGGGAGTCGGGATACGCAGTATTTT. This gives the protein CASSLESSGSRDTQYF.

This chain links TRBV6-1 with TRBJ2-7, with D perhaps TRBD1 or TRBD2 (5 bases each). The germline gives CDR1 MNHNS, CDR2 SASEGT. The CDR3 is made up of 14 amino acids. Trimming removed 0 bases from V and 3 bases from J, with 9 bases in between. CDR3 in DNA: TGTGCCAGCAGTGAAGCCCAGGGAGACTACGAGCAGTACTTC. This translates into CASSEAQGDYEQYF.

The CDR3 DNA sequence: TGTGCCAGCAGCCATTCAGGACTAAACTCCTACGAGCAGTACTTC. Its translation: CASSHSGLNSYEQYF. V gene TRBV7-3 combines with J gene TRBJ2-7, with D possibly matching TRBD2 (6 bases). Germline lookup yields CDR1 SGHTA and CDR2 FQGTGA. Trimming removed 5 bases at V and 0 bases at J, with 14 bases between. The CDR3 covers 15 residues.

This chain uses TRBV29-1 with TRBJ2-3; the match to TRBD2 covers 12 bases. Trimming at V came to 3 bases and at J to 4 bases, leaving 8 bases not matched to a gene. CDR1 is SQVTM and CDR2 is ANQGSEA in the germline V gene. The CDR3 spans 16 residues. This CDR3 reads CSVDFLLAGGSDTQYF. The CDR3 DNA follows: TGCAGCGTTGACTTCCTACTAGCGGGAGGATCAGATACGCAGTATTTT.

This chain links TRBV5-1 with TRBJ2-3; 8 positions match TRBD2. Trimming at V came to 7 bases and at J to 3 bases, leaving 7 bases not matched to a gene. The CDR3 runs 14 residues. Germline lookup yields CDR1 SGHRS and CDR2 YFSETQ. CDR3 region: CASGFSGTTDTQYF. The CDR3 DNA sequence: TGCGCCAGCGGATTTAGCGGGACAACAGATACGCAGTATTTT.

V usage is TRBV7-9 and J usage is TRBJ1-1, with 9 bases fitting TRBD1. Germline V gene sequence: CDR1 SEHNR, CDR2 FQNEAQ (reference sequence). The CDR3 is 15 residues long. J was trimmed by 3 bases and V by 2 bases; bases with no gene match: 4. The CDR3 DNA sequence: TGTGCCAGCAGCTTACTCCGGGACAGGGACACTGAAGCTTTCTTT. Its translation is CASSLLRDRDTEAFF.

The chain joins TRBV5-6 to TRBJ2-1, with TRBD2 matching over 13 bases. This CDR3 region has 15 residues. The germline gives CDR1 SGHDT, CDR2 YYEEEE. The trim removed 3 bases at V and 8 bases at J, leaving 5 bases unmatched. The CDR3 here is CASSWTSGSLDEQFF. CDR3 sequence (DNA): TGTGCCAGCAGCTGGACTAGCGGGAGCCTTGATGAGCAGTTCTTC.

The rearrangement joins TRBV7-2 to TRBJ2-7; 9 nucleotides match TRBD2. CDR1 and CDR2 (germline): SGHTA, FQGNSA. The ends lost 5 bases at V and 4 bases at J; junction bases unmatched: 9. The CDR3 sequence is 15 residues long. The CDR3 nucleotides read TGTGCCAGCAGCATACTTAGCGGGAGTACGTACGAGCAGTACTTC. Its translation: CASSILSGSTYEQYF. Together with reference TRBV7-2 and TRBJ2-7, the CDR3 gives the full variable domain: GAGVSQSPSNKVTEKGKDVELRCDPISGHTALYWYRQSLGQGLEFLIYFQGNSAPDKSGLPSDRFSAERTGGSVSTLTIQRTQQEDSAVYLCASSILSGSTYEQYFGPGTRLTVT.

This chain links TRBV5-6 with TRBJ2-1; D possibly uses TRBD1 or TRBD2 (6 bases each). Germline CDR1 and CDR2: SGHDT and YYEEEE. The CDR3 sequence is 14 residues long. The ends were cut back, 5 bases at V and 5 bases at J, with 14 bases in the middle. The CDR3, as DNA: TGTGCCAGCAGTTTAGGGGGGTCCAACAATGAGCAGTTCTTC. It encodes CASSLGGSNNEQFF.

Remarks on this clone: Other DNA sequences in this specimen translate into the identical CDR3. J is TRBJ1-5 and V is TRBV6-1, with D unclear. The CDR3 consists of 14 residues. Looked up from germline, CDR1 is MNHNS and CDR2 is SASEGT. Between the trimmed V and J ends, which lost 1 base and 3 bases, there was a span of 7 bases. The CDR3 loop reads CASSEGGSNQPQHF. CDR3 nucleotides: TGTGCCAGCAGTGAAGGCGGCTCCAATCAGCCCCAGCATTTT.

This clone was seen once. This sequence joins TRBV28 and TRBJ1-1; D is unresolved. CDR3 length: 13 residues. Germline V gene lookup returns CDR1 MDHEN and CDR2 SYDVKM. Trimming cost V 5 bases and J 4 bases, with 11 bases left between them. This CDR3 reads CASSHQLGTEAFF. The DNA of the CDR3 is TGTGCCAGCAGTCACCAGTTGGGCACTGAAGCTTTCTTT.

This rearrangement joins TRBV7-6 to TRBJ2-3; tentatively, D is TRBD1 (5 bases). The CDR3 is 16 amino acids. Trimming shortened V by 1 base and J by 0 bases, and 11 bases separated the two germline ends. Germline CDR1 and CDR2: SGHVS and FNYEAQ. CDR3 amino acids: CASSLGWGSSTDTQYF. CDR3 bases: TGTGCCAGCAGCTTAGGTTGGGGCTCTAGCACAGATACGCAGTATTTT.

The count of this clone is one. V gene TRBV4-1 combines with J gene TRBJ2-5, with TRBD2 identical over 13 bases. The germline CDR1 and CDR2 sequences are MGHRA and YSYEKL. The junction had 4 bases not matched to a gene; V was cut back by 1 base and J by 2 bases. The CDR3 consists of 17 residues. This CDR3 reads CASSQGVLAGGQETQYF. Written as DNA, the CDR3 is TGCGCCAGCAGCCAAGGCGTACTAGCGGGGGGGCAAGAGACCCAGTACTTC.

With respect to this clone: The sample holds other DNA sequences that translate to the same CDR3. The rearrangement uses TRBV7-9 and TRBJ2-7; 9 nucleotides match TRBD1. The V segment lost 3 bases and the J segment 5 bases; nucleotides outside the gene matches: 5. This CDR3 comprises 14 residues. Germline CDR1 reads SEHNR; CDR2 reads FQNEAQ (reference sequence). Here the CDR3 reads CASSLGQGIHEQYF. CDR3 nucleotide sequence: TGTGCCAGCAGCTTGGGACAGGGAATCCACGAGCAGTACTTC.

The rearrangement uses TRBV4-1 and TRBJ2-7; the match to TRBD1 covers 8 bases. The CDR3 spans 14 residues. With 5 bases clipped from V and 1 base from J, the junction kept 4 bases outside the gene matches. In germline, CDR1 is MGHRA, CDR2 YSYEKL. The CDR3: CASSSRTGSYEQYF. Written as DNA, the CDR3 is TGCGCCAGCAGCTCACGGACAGGGTCCTACGAGCAGTACTTC.

Notes on this clone: The sample holds other DNA sequences that translate to the same CDR3. The chain links TRBV9 to TRBJ2-7; 9 bases agree with TRBD2. The CDR3 is made up of 15 amino acids. Germline assignment: CDR1 SGDLS and CDR2 YYNGEE. Trimming removed 0 bases from V and 1 base from J; junction bases left unmatched: 2. The CDR3 region has the DNA TGTGCCAGCAGCGTAGGAGCGGGAGGTTCCTACGAGCAGTACTTC. This gives the protein CASSVGAGGSYEQYF. Full variable domain (rest looked up from reference TRBV9 and TRBJ2-7): DSGVTQTPKHLITATGQRVTLRCSPRSGDLSVYWYQQSLDQGLQFLIQYYNGEERAKGNILERFSAQQFPDLHSELNLSSLELGDSALYFCASSVGAGGSYEQYFGPGTRLTVT.

The rearrangement uses TRBV28 and TRBJ1-5; D is uncertain. Trimming cost V 5 bases and J 4 bases, with 9 bases left between them. From germline, CDR1 is MDHEN and CDR2 SYDVKM. The CDR3 is made up of 13 amino acids. CDR3 in amino acids: CASSDLGNQPQHF. The CDR3 bases are TGTGCCAGCAGTGATCTGGGGAATCAGCCCCAGCATTTT.

This chain joins TRBV13 and TRBJ2-5, with D perhaps TRBD2 (5 bases). The CDR3 covers 15 residues. Per germline, CDR1 PRHDT and CDR2 FYEKMQ (reference sequence). V lost 6 bases to trimming and J lost 1 base, with 15 bases between them. For the CDR3, the DNA is TGTGCCAGCAGGATCTCGGGATCCACCCAAGAGACCCAGTACTTC. Translation: CASRISGSTQETQYF.

This clone was counted a single time. V and J are TRBV27 and TRBJ1-5; weak D call: TRBD1 (6 bases). The CDR3 length is 16 residues. The V end was cut by 9 bases, the J end by 2 bases, with 20 bases between. The germline V gene has CDR1 MNHEY and CDR2 SMNVEV (reference sequence). CDR3 amino acids: CASGVTPGTRNQPQHF. DNA of the CDR3: TGTGCCAGTGGAGTAACCCCCGGGACACGCAATCAGCCCCAGCATTTT.

The rearrangement links TRBV11-2 to TRBJ2-7; 7 bases map to TRBD1. Trimming cost V 0 bases and J 0 bases; bases outside gene matches: 2. CDR1 and CDR2 (germline): SGHAT, FQNNGV. The CDR3 contains 15 residues. CDR3: CASSLETGISYEQYF. The CDR3 coding sequence is TGTGCCAGCAGCTTAGAGACAGGGATCTCCTACGAGCAGTACTTC.

The J gene is TRBJ2-3, the V gene TRBV11-3, with D possibly matching TRBD2 (6 bases). CDR3 length: 17 amino acids. V was trimmed by 5 bases and J by 2 bases, leaving 20 bases between them. From germline, CDR1 is SGHNT and CDR2 YENEEA. CDR3 protein: CASSQTPGGTPTDTQYF. CDR3 nucleotide sequence: TGTGCCAGCAGCCAGACCCCAGGCGGGACCCCCACAGATACGCAGTATTTT.

This sequence joins TRBV2 and TRBJ1-2, with D unclear. The CDR3 runs 12 residues. The V gene's germline CDR1 is SNHLY and CDR2 FYNNEI. In DNA form, the CDR3 reads TGTGCAAACACGGAGGGTAGCTATGGCTACACCTTC. Its protein is CANTEGSYGYTF.

This rearrangement joins TRBV27 to TRBJ2-5; 11 nucleotides align to TRBD2. CDR3 length: 15 residues. V lost 5 bases, J lost 3 bases, and 5 bases stayed unmatched. CDR1 and CDR2 from the germline V gene are MNHEY and SMNVEV (reference sequence). The CDR3 bases are TGTGCCAGCAGTGACGGGACTAGCGGAAAAGAGACCCAGTACTTC. It specifies CASSDGTSGKETQYF.

Concerning this clone itself: Additional DNA sequences in this sample encode the identical CDR3. The rearrangement links TRBV6-5 to TRBJ1-2; a possible D gene is TRBD1 (6 bases). Germline-derived CDR1 and CDR2 are MNHEY and SVGAGI. This CDR3 has 13 residues. Trimming stripped 6 bases from V and 3 bases from J, with 11 bases between. The chain's CDR3 is CASSPPGDYGYTF. DNA of the CDR3: TGTGCCAGCAGCCCCCCAGGGGACTATGGCTACACCTTC.

The genes are TRBV13 and TRBJ2-1, with 12 bases fitting TRBD2. Germline V lookup: CDR1 PRHDT, CDR2 FYEKMQ (reference sequence). The trim removed 4 bases at V and 6 bases at J, leaving 4 bases unmatched. This CDR3 has 15 amino acids. The CDR3 loop reads CASSSPGLAGNEQFF. CDR3 DNA sequence: TGTGCCAGCAGCTCGCCGGGACTAGCGGGCAATGAGCAGTTCTTC.

V and J are TRBV7-2 and TRBJ1-2, with D unclear. CDR3 length equals 11 residues. Germline V gene sequence: CDR1 SGHTA, CDR2 FQGNSA. Trimming pared 5 bases from V and 6 bases from J, leaving 7 bases between. In nucleotides, the CDR3 is TGTGCCAGCAGCGCCGAAGATGGCTACACCTTC. Protein product: CASSAEDGYTF.